This T cell receptor beta chain came from a study of cytomegalovirus exposure and HLA in healthy donors. There were likely unrecorded immune exposures, though donors were nominally healthy when sampled. In germline, CDR1 is MNHEY, CDR2 SVGAGI. Trimming stripped 7 bases from V and 5 bases from J, with 17 bases between. The length of the CDR3 is 14 residues. 60 Vbeta and 13 Jbeta primers were used in PCR. Profiling relied on immunoSEQ multiplex PCR, and the TCRdb table lists in-frame clones only, not all of them. The sample's table shows 100,000 to 150,000 clones. Material: PBMCs. The rearrangement links TRBV6-5 to TRBJ1-1; D perhaps matches TRBD1 (5 bases). The receptor was isolated from a man younger than 35 in good health and CMV-seronegative. CDR3 amino acids: CASNLGVGWTEAFF. The CDR3 nucleotides are TGTGCCAGCAATCTAGGGGTGGGCTGGACTGAAGCTTTCTTT.